Sequencing of this TCR beta chain was carried out in a study of blood T cells in healthy people across ages. This clonotype was counted ten times or more. Its specificity is not known. PBMCs, at least 7 million per sample, were isolated. Germline-derived CDR1 and CDR2 are SGHKS and YYEKEE (reference sequence). This CDR3 has 13 amino acids. Overall study results and limits: Long-lived and aged donors differed, with more naive CD4+ cells and higher diversity in the long-lived.

Primed by a sample-barcoded 5' primer and a J-beta primer mix, a second PCR proceeded for roughly 6 to 12 cycles. Template switching added a 12-random-nucleotide identifier to every cDNA molecule. TCRdb re-analysed the 5' RACE reads in MiXCR, keeping a single row per CDR3 protein. The sample lists 550,000 to 750,000 distinct CDR3 sequences; roughly 21% were seen once. The TCR comes from a man between 65 and 85 years old in good health. The chain carries TRBV5-5 and TRBJ2-5, with D possibly being TRBD2 (5 bases). The J call is in doubt because the DNA end fits TRBJ2-1 better. The sample was blood. The CDR3 DNA reads as TGTGCCAGCAGCTTGGGACTACCGAATGAGCAGTTCTTC. Encoded protein: CASSLGLPNEQFF.